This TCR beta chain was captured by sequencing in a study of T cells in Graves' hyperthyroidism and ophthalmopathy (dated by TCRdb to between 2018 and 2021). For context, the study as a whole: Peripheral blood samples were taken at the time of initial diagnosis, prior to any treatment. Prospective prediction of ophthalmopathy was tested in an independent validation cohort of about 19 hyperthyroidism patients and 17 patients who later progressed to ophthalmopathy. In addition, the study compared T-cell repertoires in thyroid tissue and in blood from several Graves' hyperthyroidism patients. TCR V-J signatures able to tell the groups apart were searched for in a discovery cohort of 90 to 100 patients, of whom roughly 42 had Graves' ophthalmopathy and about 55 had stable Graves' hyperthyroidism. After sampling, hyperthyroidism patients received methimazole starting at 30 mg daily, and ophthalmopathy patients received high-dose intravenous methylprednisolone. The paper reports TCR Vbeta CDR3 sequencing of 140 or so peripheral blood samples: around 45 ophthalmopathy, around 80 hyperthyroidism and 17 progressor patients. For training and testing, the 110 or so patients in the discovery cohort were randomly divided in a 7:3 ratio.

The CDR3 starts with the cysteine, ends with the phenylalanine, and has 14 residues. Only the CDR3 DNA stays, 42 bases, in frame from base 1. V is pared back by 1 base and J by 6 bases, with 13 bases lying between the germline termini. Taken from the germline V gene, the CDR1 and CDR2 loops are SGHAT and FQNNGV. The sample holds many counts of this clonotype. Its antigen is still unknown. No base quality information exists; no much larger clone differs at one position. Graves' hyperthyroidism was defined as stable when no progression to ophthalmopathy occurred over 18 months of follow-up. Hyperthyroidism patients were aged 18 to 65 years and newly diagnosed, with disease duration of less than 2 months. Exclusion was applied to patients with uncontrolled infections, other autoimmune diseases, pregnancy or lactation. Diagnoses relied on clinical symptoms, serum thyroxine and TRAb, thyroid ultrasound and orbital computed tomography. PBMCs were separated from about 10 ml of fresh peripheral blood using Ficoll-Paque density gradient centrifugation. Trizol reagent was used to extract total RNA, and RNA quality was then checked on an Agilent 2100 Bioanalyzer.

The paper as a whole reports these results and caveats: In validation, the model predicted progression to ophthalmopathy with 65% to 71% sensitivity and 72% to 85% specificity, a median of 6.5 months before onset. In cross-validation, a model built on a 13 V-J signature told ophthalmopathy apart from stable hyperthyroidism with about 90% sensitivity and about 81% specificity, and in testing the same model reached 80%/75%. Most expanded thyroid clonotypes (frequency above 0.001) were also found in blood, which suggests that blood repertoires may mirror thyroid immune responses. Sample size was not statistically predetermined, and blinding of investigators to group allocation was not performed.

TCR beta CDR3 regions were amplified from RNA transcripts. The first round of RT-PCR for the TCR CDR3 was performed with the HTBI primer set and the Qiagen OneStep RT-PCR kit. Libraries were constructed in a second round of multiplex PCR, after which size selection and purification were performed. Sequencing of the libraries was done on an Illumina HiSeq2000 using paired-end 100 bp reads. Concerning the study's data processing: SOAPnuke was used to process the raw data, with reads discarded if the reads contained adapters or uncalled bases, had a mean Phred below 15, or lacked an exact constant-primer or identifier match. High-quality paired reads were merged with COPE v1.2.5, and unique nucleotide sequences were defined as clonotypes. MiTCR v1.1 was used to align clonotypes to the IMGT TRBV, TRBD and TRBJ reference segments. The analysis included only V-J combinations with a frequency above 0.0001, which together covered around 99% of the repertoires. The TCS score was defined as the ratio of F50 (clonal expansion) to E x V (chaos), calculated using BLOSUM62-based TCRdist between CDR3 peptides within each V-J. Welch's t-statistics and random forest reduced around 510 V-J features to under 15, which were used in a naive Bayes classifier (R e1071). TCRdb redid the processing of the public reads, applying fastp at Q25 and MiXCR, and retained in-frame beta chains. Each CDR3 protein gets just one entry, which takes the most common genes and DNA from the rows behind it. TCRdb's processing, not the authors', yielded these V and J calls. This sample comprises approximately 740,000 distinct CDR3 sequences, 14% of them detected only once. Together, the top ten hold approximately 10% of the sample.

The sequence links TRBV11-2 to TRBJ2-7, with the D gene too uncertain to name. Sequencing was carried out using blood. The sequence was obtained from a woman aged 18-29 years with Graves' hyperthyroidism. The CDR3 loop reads CASSLVHGSVEQYF. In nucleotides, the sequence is TGTGCCAGCAGCTTAGTCCACGGCTCGGTCGAGCAGTACTTC.